This T cell receptor (beta chain) was documented in a study of shared clonotypes between healthy human individuals. Study details: Sampling drew on donors who were two women and a few men aged 18 to 49. Used for every donor were three CD4 naive, three CD4 memory, two CD8 naive and one CD8 memory plate.

This CDR3 contains 14 residues. Trimming cost V 0 bases and J 2 bases, with 7 bases left between them. Germline values: CDR1 SGHTA, CDR2 FQGNSA. The method was immunoSEQ multiplex PCR; TCRdb's version includes in-frame clones alone and lacks a portion of them. This table holds about 2.4 million clones, under 95% found once. The donors, healthy adults who were HIV-negative, had experienced no recent acute infections or vaccinations. Investigators divided CD4+ cells into CD45RA+ naive and CD45RA-negative memory subsets. A remark on this clone: The same CDR3 also results from other DNA sequences found in this sample.

The chain couples TRBV7-2 to TRBJ2-5; D is ambiguous. The clonotype originates from a young man in good health. Some clones in this sample may be carry-over from other donors' samples. Input material: naive CD4+ T cells from PBMCs. Subset reported: CD45RA+ positively selected. Here the CDR3 reads CASSLARWQETQYF. The CDR3 nucleotides read TGTGCCAGCAGCTTAGCTAGGTGGCAAGAGACCCAGTACTTC.